This entry lists 8 T cell receptor beta chains sequenced from one sample in a study of blood T cell repertoires in COVID-19. This table comes from immunoSEQ multiplex PCR, and its TCRdb copy is limited to in-frame clones, with some not included. The sample yields some 75,000 clones, 80% seen once. Sample: peripheral blood. These receptors all stem from a man aged 45-60 years with COVID-19, enrolled during active disease.

The chain combines TRBV10-1 with TRBJ1-1, with 9 bases fitting TRBD1. Germline V CDR1 and CDR2: WNHNN, SYGVQD (reference sequence). Trimming removed 5 bases from V and 5 bases from J; junction bases left unmatched: 9. The CDR3 loop spans 15 amino acids. In nucleotides, the CDR3 is TGCGCCAGCAGTTACTACAGGGGGCGTCGGACTGAAGCTTTCTTT. Its protein product is CASSYYRGRRTEAFF.

The chain combines TRBV11-3 with TRBJ2-3; D may be TRBD2 (5 bases). CDR1 and CDR2 (germline): SGHNT, YENEEA. The CDR3 length is 14 residues. The V end lost 0 bases, the J end lost 2 bases, and 6 bases lay between the germline ends. This CDR3 is CASSLDGITDTQYF. DNA for the CDR3: TGTGCCAGCAGCTTAGACGGGATCACAGATACGCAGTATTTT.

Only one count was recorded for this clone. The chain carries TRBV6-6 and TRBJ1-2, with a weak D call TRBD1 (5 bases). CDR3 length equals 15 residues. Germline V CDR1 and CDR2: MNHNY, SVGAGI (reference sequence). Trimming stripped 2 bases from V and 6 bases from J, with 16 bases between. CDR3 protein: CASSYLDQGRDGYTF. The CDR3 region has the DNA TGTGCCAGCAGTTACCTTGATCAGGGAAGGGATGGCTACACCTTC.

J is TRBJ1-4 and V is TRBV13; the D gene is possibly TRBD1 (6 bases). V was pared by 5 bases and J by 6 bases, with 16 bases between. The germline V gene encodes CDR1 PRHDT and CDR2 FYEKMQ (reference sequence). The CDR3 has 15 amino acids. In DNA, the CDR3 is TGTGCCAGCAGCCCCCGAGAGGGGGGGGATGAAAAACTGTTTTTT. Translated, it gives CASSPREGGDEKLFF.

The chain recombines TRBV14 with TRBJ2-3; 7 bases agree with TRBD1. Germline V gives CDR1 SGHDN, CDR2 FVKESK. V lost 7 bases and J lost 9; bases outside the gene matches: 10. The CDR3 runs 13 residues. The CDR3 loop reads CASTTTGADTQYF. DNA for the CDR3: TGTGCCAGCACCACAACAGGGGCTGACACGCAGTATTTT.

The chain couples TRBV28 to TRBJ1-6; 11 bases align to TRBD1. Germline V gene sequence: CDR1 MDHEN, CDR2 SYDVKM. J was trimmed by 9 bases and V by 5 bases; bases with no gene match: 3. The CDR3 covers 14 residues. The chain's CDR3 is CASSPGTGGSPLHF. Written as DNA, the CDR3 is TGTGCCAGCAGTCCCGGGACAGGGGGTTCACCCCTCCACTTT.

The chain joins TRBV4-1 to TRBJ1-2; possibly TRBD1 for D (5 bases). V lost 3 bases and J lost 0, with 5 bases in between. The CDR3 length is 13 residues. CDR1 and CDR2 (germline): MGHRA, YSYEKL. CDR3 DNA sequence: TGCGCCAGCAGCCAGACAGCTAACTATGGCTACACCTTC. Translation: CASSQTANYGYTF.

The rearrangement uses TRBV28 and TRBJ2-7; D unresolved. Germline loops: CDR1 MDHEN, CDR2 SYDVKM. The CDR3 is 12 residues long. Trimming removed 5 bases from V and 3 bases from J, with 8 bases in between. CDR3: CASSEILYEQYF. The CDR3 nucleotides are TGTGCCAGCAGTGAAATACTCTACGAGCAGTACTTC.